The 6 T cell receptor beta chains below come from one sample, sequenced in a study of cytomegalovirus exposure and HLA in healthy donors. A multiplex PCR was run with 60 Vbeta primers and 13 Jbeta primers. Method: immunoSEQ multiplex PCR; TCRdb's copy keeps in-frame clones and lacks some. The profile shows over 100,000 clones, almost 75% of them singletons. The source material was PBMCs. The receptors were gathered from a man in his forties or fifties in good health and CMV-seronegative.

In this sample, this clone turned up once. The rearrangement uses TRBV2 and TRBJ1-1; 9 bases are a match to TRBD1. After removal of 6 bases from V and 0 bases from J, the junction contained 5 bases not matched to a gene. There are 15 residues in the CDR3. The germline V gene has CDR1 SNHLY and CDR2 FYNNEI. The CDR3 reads CASSGTGNLNTEAFF. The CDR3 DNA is TGTGCCAGCAGCGGGACAGGGAATCTGAACACTGAAGCTTTCTTT.

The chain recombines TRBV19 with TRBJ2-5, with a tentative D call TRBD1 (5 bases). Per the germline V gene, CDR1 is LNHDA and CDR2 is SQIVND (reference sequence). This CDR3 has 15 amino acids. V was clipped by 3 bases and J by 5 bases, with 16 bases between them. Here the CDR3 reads CASSIGQGRLETQYF. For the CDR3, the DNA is TGTGCCAGTAGTATTGGTCAGGGTAGATTGGAGACCCAGTACTTC. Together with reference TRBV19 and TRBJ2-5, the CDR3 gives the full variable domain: DGGITQSPKYLFRKEGQNVTLSCEQNLNHDAMYWYRQDPGQGLRLIYYSQIVNDFQKGDIAEGYSVSREKKESFPLTVTSAQKNPTAFYLCASSIGQGRLETQYFGPGTRLLVL.

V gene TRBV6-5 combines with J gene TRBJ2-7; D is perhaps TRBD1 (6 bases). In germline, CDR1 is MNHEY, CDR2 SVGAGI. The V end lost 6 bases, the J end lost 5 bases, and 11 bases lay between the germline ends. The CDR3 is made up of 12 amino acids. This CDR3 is CASSPDSHEQYF. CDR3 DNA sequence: TGTGCCAGCAGCCCGGACAGTCACGAGCAGTACTTC.

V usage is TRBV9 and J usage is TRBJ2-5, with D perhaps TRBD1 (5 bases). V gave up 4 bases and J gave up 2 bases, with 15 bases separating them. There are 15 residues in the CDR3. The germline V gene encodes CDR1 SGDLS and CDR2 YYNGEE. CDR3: CASSPLGQNQETQYF. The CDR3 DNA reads TGTGCCAGCAGCCCCCTCGGACAAAATCAAGAGACCCAGTACTTC.

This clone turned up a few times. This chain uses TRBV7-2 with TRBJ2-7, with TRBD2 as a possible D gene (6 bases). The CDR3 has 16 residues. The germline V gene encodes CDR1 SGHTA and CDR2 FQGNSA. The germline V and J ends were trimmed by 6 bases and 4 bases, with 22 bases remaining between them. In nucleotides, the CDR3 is TGTGCCAGCAGTTACGGGACGGGGGTCCCGCGGTACGAGCAGTACTTC. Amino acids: CASSYGTGVPRYEQYF.

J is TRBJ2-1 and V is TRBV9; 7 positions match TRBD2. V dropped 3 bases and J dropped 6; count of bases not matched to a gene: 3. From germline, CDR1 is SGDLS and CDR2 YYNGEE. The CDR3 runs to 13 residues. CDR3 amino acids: CASSGPSGNEQFF. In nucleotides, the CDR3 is TGTGCCAGCAGCGGCCCTAGCGGCAATGAGCAGTTCTTC.